This T cell receptor (beta chain) originates from a study of early T cells in non-severe SARS-CoV-2 infection. In germline, CDR1 is SGHVS, CDR2 FNYEAQ. The CDR3 covers 13 residues. Trimming took off 4 bases at V and 5 bases at J, with 9 bases between the two ends. TCRdb fed the 5' RACE reads into MiXCR, producing one record per CDR3 protein. Among about 35,000 distinct CDR3 sequences listed, 4.5% to 7% were seen once. The V and J genes are TRBV7-6 and TRBJ2-1; D is possibly TRBD2 (5 bases). The receptor's source is an adult who was a healthcare worker with PCR-confirmed SARS-CoV-2 infection or an uninfected control (not recorded which). The sample here was whole blood, taken at baseline. In DNA form, the CDR3 reads TGTGCCAGCAGCTCATTCGGGGACAATGAGCAGTTCTTC. It specifies CASSSFGDNEQFF.